These 3 T cell receptor beta chains originate from one sample sequenced in a study of vaccination and CD4 T cells after COVID-19. What these receptors recognize is not known. Stated treatment: approximately 10-day PBMC culture with coronavirus spike peptide pools or control peptides (ViraFEST assay). Those CD4+ T cells from the unexposed donor predate the COVID-19 pandemic (2011-2018). Oncomine TCR Beta short-read sequencing was applied to DNA from cultured CD4+ T cells. TCRdb processed the PCR reads anew with MiXCR; each CDR3 protein has one entry. The sample lists about 7,200 distinct CDR3 sequences; 43% were seen once. The sample consisted of CD4+ T cells from blood, cultured in vitro. These receptors all come from a human donor in good health.

The CDR3 DNA is TGTGCCAGCAGTGTCCTTTGGATGGGACTAGCGGGAGGGCCAGAGACCCAGTACTTC. Protein: CASSVLWMGLAGGPETQYF. V and J are TRBV6-1 and TRBJ2-5; the match to TRBD2 covers 16 bases. The CDR3 has 19 amino acids. V trimming: 4 bases; J trimming: 4 bases; junction bases outside the gene matches: 12. The germline V gene encodes CDR1 MNHNS and CDR2 SASEGT.

This clonotype was seen a few times. V and J are TRBV6-1 and TRBJ2-3; the D call may be TRBD1 or TRBD2 (6 bases each). The germline CDR1 and CDR2 sequences are MNHNS and SASEGT. CDR3 size: 13 residues. V was pared by 8 bases and J by 3 bases, with 12 bases between. In nucleotides, the CDR3 is TGTGCCAGCCAGACTAGGGGGACAGATACGCAGTATTTT. Translating it yields CASQTRGTDTQYF.

The CDR3 DNA is TGTGCCAGCAGCTTTGACAGGGTCATCACAGATACGCAGTATTTT. Encoded protein: CASSFDRVITDTQYF. This chain uses TRBV14 with TRBJ2-3, with 7 bases identical to TRBD1. Unmatched junction bases numbered 7, after V lost 5 bases and J lost 2 bases. Germline V gene data show CDR1 as SGHDN and CDR2 as FVKESK. This CDR3 is built from 15 residues.